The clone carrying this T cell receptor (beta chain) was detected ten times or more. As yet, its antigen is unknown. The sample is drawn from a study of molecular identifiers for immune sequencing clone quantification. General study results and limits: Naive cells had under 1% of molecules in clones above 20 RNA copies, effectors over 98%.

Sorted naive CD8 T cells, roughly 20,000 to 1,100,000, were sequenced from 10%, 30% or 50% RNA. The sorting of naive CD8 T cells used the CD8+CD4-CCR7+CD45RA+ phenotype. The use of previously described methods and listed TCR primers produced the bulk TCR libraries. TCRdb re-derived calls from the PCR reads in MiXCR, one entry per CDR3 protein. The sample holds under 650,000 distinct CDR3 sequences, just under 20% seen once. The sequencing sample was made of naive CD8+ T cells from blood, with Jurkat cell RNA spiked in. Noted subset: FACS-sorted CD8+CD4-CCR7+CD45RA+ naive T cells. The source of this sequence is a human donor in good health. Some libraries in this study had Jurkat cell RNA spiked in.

The CDR3 protein is CASSYSNEQYF. The CDR3 nucleotides are TGTGCCAGCAGTTACTCTAACGAGCAGTACTTC. The chain combines TRBV6-5 with TRBJ2-7; no firm D call. Trimming left V 0 bases short and J 5 bases short, with 2 bases between. The CDR3 extends over 11 amino acids. Germline V gene data show CDR1 as MNHEY and CDR2 as SVGAGI.